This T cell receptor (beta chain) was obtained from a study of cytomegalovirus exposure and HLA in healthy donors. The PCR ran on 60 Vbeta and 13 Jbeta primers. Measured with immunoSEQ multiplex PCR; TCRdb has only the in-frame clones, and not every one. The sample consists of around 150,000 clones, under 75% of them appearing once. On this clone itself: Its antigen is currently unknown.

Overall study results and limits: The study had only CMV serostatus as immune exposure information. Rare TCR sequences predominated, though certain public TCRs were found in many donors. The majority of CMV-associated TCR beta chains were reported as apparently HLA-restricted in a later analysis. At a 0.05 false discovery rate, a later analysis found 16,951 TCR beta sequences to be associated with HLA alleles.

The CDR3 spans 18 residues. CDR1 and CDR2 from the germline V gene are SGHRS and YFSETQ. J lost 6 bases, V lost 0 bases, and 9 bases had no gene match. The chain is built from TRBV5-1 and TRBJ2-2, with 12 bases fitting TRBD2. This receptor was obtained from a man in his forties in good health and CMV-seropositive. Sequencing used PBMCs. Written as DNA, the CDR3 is TGCGCCAGCAGCTTGGCCTGGCTAGCGGGGGGGCCCGCCGGGGAGCTGTTTTTT. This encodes CASSLAWLAGGPAGELFF.